This T cell receptor beta chain was found in a study of T cells expressing NK-cell markers. Study findings and constraints: In 5 or 6 donors, dominant NKG2C+ clonotypes were roughly 1.0-8% of CD8+ T cells. The same clonotypes also predominated in the CD3+CD56-NKG2C+ fraction of a handful of donors. It is unclear if expanded NKG2C-expressing clones target HCMV antigens.

Points on this clonotype: Its specificity is unknown.

Reprocessing the 5' RACE reads, TCRdb reports a single entry for every CDR3 protein and omits DNA. The sample has around 550,000 distinct CDR3 sequences, and its top ten clones hold 3% to 4.5%. The germline gives CDR1 MNHEY, CDR2 SVGAGI. The CDR3 is 18 residues long. The chain couples TRBV6-5 to TRBJ1-5; TCRdb proposes TRBD1, but this gene call is untestable without DNA. The TCR originated in a man between 18 and 29 years old in good health. The sample was blood T cells: a sorted CD56 or NKG2C T cell subset, CD4+ or CD8+ T cells, or bulk PBMC T cells (not recorded which). CDR3 region: CASSPPGQGALSNQPQHF.